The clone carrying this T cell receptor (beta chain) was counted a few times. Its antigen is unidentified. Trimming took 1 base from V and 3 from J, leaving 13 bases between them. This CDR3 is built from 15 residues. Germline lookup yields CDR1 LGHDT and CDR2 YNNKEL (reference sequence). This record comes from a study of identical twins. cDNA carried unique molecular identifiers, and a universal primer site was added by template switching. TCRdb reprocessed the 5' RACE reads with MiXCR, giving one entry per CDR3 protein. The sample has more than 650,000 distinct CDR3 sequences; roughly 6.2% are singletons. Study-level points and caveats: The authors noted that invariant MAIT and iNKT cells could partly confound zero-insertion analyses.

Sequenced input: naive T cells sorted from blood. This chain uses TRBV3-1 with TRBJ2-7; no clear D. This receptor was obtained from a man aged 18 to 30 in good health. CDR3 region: CASSQGLGTNYEQYV. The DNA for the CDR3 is TGTGCCAGCAGCCAAGGATTAGGCACCAACTACGAGCAGTACGTC.